This record looks at one TCR beta chain sequence and its context. The sample comes from a study of blood T cell repertoires in COVID-19. This CDR3 has 18 amino acids. The germline V gene has CDR1 SGHDT and CDR2 YYEEEE. Trimming cost V 9 bases and J 0 bases, with 22 bases left between them. Original processing methods: Reference gene primer amplification gave estimated nucleated cell counts. Here immunoSEQ multiplex PCR was the method, and the copy in TCRdb shows in-frame clones only, minus some. V and J calls and clone size follow that table, whereas D and trimming were derived from the DNA. The sample comprises approximately 500,000 clones, 85% to 90% of which are singletons, and less than 9.5% rests with the top ten. Enrolled during active infection, Seattle patients were then followed longitudinally.

Sequenced input: peripheral blood. This TCR was recovered from a woman in her forties or fifties with COVID-19, enrolled during active disease. V gene TRBV5-6 combines with J gene TRBJ1-6; D gene unclear. CDR3 coding DNA: TGTGCCACCTCCCGGGGAGCCAGTTTCTTCTCCTATAATTCACCCCTCCACTTT. It translates to CATSRGASFFSYNSPLHF.